A single sample is the source of the 29 T cell receptor beta chains below, sequenced in a study of blood T cells in healthy people across ages. The second PCR ran about 6 to 12 cycles with a sample-barcoded 5' primer and J-beta primers. TCRdb ran MiXCR on the 5' RACE reads and lists one entry per CDR3 protein. The sample holds 710,000 or so distinct CDR3 sequences, 22% seen once. Sequenced: blood. Receptor source: a man in his 70s in good health.

This clonotype was detected a few times. The rearrangement uses TRBV12-5 and TRBJ1-2; maybe TRBD1 (6 bases). V shed 1 base and J shed 5 bases, with 17 bases lying between them. The CDR3 extends over 16 amino acids. Germline assignment: CDR1 LGHNT and CDR2 FRNRAP. The CDR3 is CASGLEPGQGRYGYTF. For the CDR3, the DNA is TGTGCTAGTGGTTTGGAACCGGGGCAGGGGAGGTATGGCTACACCTTC.

In this sample, this clonotype turned up a few times. The chain employs TRBV12-3 or TRBV12-4 and TRBJ1-1; 7 nucleotides line up with TRBD1. This CDR3 has 16 residues. The junction had 14 bases not matched to a gene; V was cut back by 6 bases and J by 4 bases. In DNA form, the CDR3 reads TGTGCCAGCAGCCCCCTCCTGACAGGGTTTAGCACTGAAGCTTTCTTT. It yields the protein CASSPLLTGFSTEAFF.

This sequence joins TRBV10-2 and TRBJ2-5; D is unresolved. The DNA end lines up better with TRBJ2-1; the J call may be wrong. Germline V CDR1 and CDR2: WSHSY, SAAADI. This CDR3 has 15 residues. The CDR3 nucleotides read TGCGCCAGCAGATTGGTCAACCCGAAATACAATGAGCAGTTCTTC. Its translation: CASRLVNPKYNEQFF.

This clonotype was seen at least ten times. The V call is TRBV5-1, the J call TRBJ1-1, with TRBD1 as a possible D gene (5 bases). Germline loops: CDR1 SGHRS, CDR2 YFSETQ. CDR3 length: 15 residues. Between the trimmed V and J ends, which lost 0 bases and 5 bases, there was a span of 14 bases. The CDR3, as DNA: TGCGCCAGCAGCTTGGAGGCAGGGCGGGAAACTGAAGCTTTCTTT. This codes for CASSLEAGRETEAFF.

The CDR3 loop reads CSAITGTGGRETQYF. DNA of the CDR3: TGCAGTGCCATAACCGGGACAGGGGGCAGGGAGACCCAGTACTTC. The V gene is TRBV20-1, the J gene TRBJ2-1; 12 bases are a match to TRBD1. With the DNA end fitting TRBJ2-5 better, the J assignment may be wrong. CDR3 length equals 15 residues. Germline CDR1 DFQATT, CDR2 SNEGSKA (reference sequence).

There are many counts of this clonotype. This rearrangement joins TRBV4-1 to TRBJ1-1; 9 bases are a match to TRBD1. Germline CDR1 and CDR2: MGHRA and YSYEKL. The CDR3 totals 14 residues. Trimming removed 3 bases from V and 3 bases from J; junction bases left unmatched: 2. CDR3 amino acids: CASSHRDRDTEAFF. The CDR3 region has the DNA TGCGCCAGCAGCCACCGGGACAGGGACACTGAAGCTTTCTTT.

This clonotype turned up a few times. The chain combines TRBV6-5 with TRBJ1-3; TRBD1 is a possible D gene (5 bases). Germline values: CDR1 MNHEY, CDR2 SVGAGI. CDR3 length: 15 residues. V lost 5 bases, J lost 4 bases, and 15 bases lay in between. The CDR3 sequence: CASSASPGVGNTIYF. CDR3 nucleotide sequence: TGTGCCAGCAGTGCCTCCCCGGGGGTAGGAAACACCATATATTTT.

This clonotype came up a few times. V gene TRBV10-2 combines with J gene TRBJ2-5; D is ambiguous. The germline CDR1 and CDR2 sequences are WSHSY and SAAADI. Trimming took off 3 bases at V and 5 bases at J, with 10 bases between the two ends. The CDR3 extends over 13 amino acids. CDR3 loop: CASSDFTEETQYF. As DNA, the CDR3 is TGCGCCAGCAGTGATTTTACAGAGGAGACCCAGTACTTC.

The chain combines TRBV12-3 or TRBV12-4 with TRBJ2-1; no definite D call. Trimming shortened V by 5 bases and J by 5 bases, and 4 bases separated the two germline ends. This CDR3 spans 11 amino acids. The CDR3 loop reads CASSRHNEQFF. CDR3 coding DNA: TGTGCCAGCAGTCGACACAATGAGCAGTTCTTC.

CDR3 residues: CASSHTGNFGGYTF. In DNA form, the CDR3 reads TGTGCCAGCAGTCACACAGGGAATTTTGGGGGCTACACCTTC. The chain combines TRBV6-5 with TRBJ1-2; possible D gene TRBD1, 6 bases. The germline V and J ends were trimmed by 5 bases and 8 bases, with 18 bases remaining between them. The germline V gene encodes CDR1 MNHEY and CDR2 SVGAGI. The CDR3 is 14 residues long.

This clonotype was seen a few times. The chain carries TRBV5-1 and TRBJ1-4; no firm D call. The ends were cut back, 2 bases at V and 3 bases at J, with 8 bases in the middle. CDR1 is SGHRS, CDR2 YFSETQ, per germline. CDR3 size: 14 residues. In nucleotides, the CDR3 is TGCGCCAGCAGCTTATCAGTACCTAATGAAAAACTGTTTTTT. Translated, it gives CASSLSVPNEKLFF.

The table lists this clonotype with a few counts. The chain recombines TRBV6-2 or TRBV6-3 with TRBJ2-5; 10 nucleotides align to TRBD2. Matching the DNA end better, TRBJ2-1 makes the J call doubtful. CDR1 and CDR2 (germline): MNHEY, SVGEGT. The CDR3 length is 15 residues. DNA of the CDR3: TGTGCCAGCAGTTCCGGGACTAGCGTGGGTAATGAGCAGTTCTTC. As protein: CASSSGTSVGNEQFF.

This clonotype was seen ten or more times. The chain combines TRBV12-3 or TRBV12-4 with TRBJ2-1, with a weak D call TRBD1 (5 bases). The V and J ends lost 4 bases and 4 bases respectively, with 17 bases between them. This CDR3 region has 16 residues. CDR3 sequence (DNA): TGTGCCAGCAGTTATCGCAGGGCCAAGACGTACAATGAGCAGTTCTTC. Translation gives CASSYRRAKTYNEQFF.

This clonotype was observed many times. The rearrangement uses TRBV18 and TRBJ2-3; D uncertain. CDR3 size: 12 residues. Trimming removed 8 bases at V and 0 bases at J, with 6 bases between. The germline CDR1 and CDR2 sequences are KGHSH and LQKENI. For the CDR3, the DNA is TGTGCCAGCGCCCCAAGCACAGATACGCAGTATTTT. Translation gives CASAPSTDTQYF. The whole variable domain, remainder taken from reference TRBV18 and TRBJ2-3, is NAGVMQNPRHLVRRRGQEARLRCSPMKGHSHVYWYRQLPEEGLKFMVYLQKENIIDESGMPKERFSAEFPKEGPSILRIQQVVRGDSAAYFCASAPSTDTQYFGPGTRLTVL.

This clonotype was detected only a few times. The chain joins TRBV29-1 to TRBJ1-2; D not certain. In germline, CDR1 is SQVTM, CDR2 ANQGSEA. CDR3 size: 12 residues. With 4 bases removed from V and 1 base from J, the gap between germline ends came to 7 bases. In nucleotides, the CDR3 is TGCAGCGTTGTGGACGGTAACTATGGCTACACCTTC. Its protein product is CSVVDGNYGYTF.

The gene calls are TRBV3-1 and TRBJ2-3, with D maybe TRBD2 (6 bases). The V gene's germline CDR1 is LGHDT and CDR2 YNNKEL (reference sequence). V lost 0 bases, J lost 4 bases, and 11 bases lay in between. This CDR3 is 15 amino acids long. CDR3 protein: CASSQDASDADTQYF. CDR3 DNA: TGTGCCAGCAGCCAAGATGCTAGCGACGCAGATACGCAGTATTTT.

The V call is TRBV18, the J call TRBJ2-5; TRBD1 matches at 7 bases. V was pared by 3 bases and J by 3 bases, with 7 bases of the junction left unmatched. The V gene's germline CDR1 is KGHSH and CDR2 LQKENI. The length of the CDR3 is 15 residues. CDR3 in amino acids: CASSPYGTAEETQYF. CDR3 bases: TGTGCCAGCTCACCTTACGGGACAGCCGAAGAGACCCAGTACTTC.

This clonotype was picked up a small number of times. The V call is TRBV5-1, the J call TRBJ2-2; possibly TRBD1 or TRBD2 for D (5 bases each). Looked up from germline, CDR1 is SGHRS and CDR2 is YFSETQ. V lost 0 bases and J 7 bases, leaving 13 bases between the germline ends. CDR3 length: 15 amino acids. The CDR3 DNA sequence: TGCGCCAGCAGCTTGGGGCAGGGACCGGTCGGGGAGCTGTTTTTT. It yields the protein CASSLGQGPVGELFF.

The V and J genes are TRBV18 and TRBJ2-1; 11 nucleotides align to TRBD2. CDR3 length: 16 residues. V lost 1 base to trimming and J lost 6 bases; unmatched junction nucleotides: 5. Germline V gene data show CDR1 as KGHSH and CDR2 as LQKENI. The CDR3 sequence: CASSPQGTSGPNEQFF. CDR3 DNA sequence: TGTGCCAGCTCACCACAAGGGACTAGCGGACCCAATGAGCAGTTCTTC.

This clonotype was picked up a small number of times. This chain uses TRBV5-1 with TRBJ2-7, with 9 bases identical to TRBD1. The junction had 5 bases not matched to a gene; V was cut back by 1 base and J by 3 bases. The V gene's germline CDR1 is SGHRS and CDR2 YFSETQ. The CDR3 has 15 residues. CDR3 bases: TGCGCCAGCAGCTTGAGTGGGACAGGGCTCTACGAGCAGTACTTC. It specifies CASSLSGTGLYEQYF.

The gene calls are TRBV7-2 and TRBJ1-4; 8 nucleotides match TRBD1. V lost 5 bases, J lost 5 bases, and 16 bases stayed unmatched. The CDR3 is made up of 18 amino acids. CDR1 and CDR2 from the germline V gene are SGHTA and FQGNSA. The chain's CDR3 is CASSQNRGGLRTNEKLFF. In nucleotides, the CDR3 is TGTGCCAGCAGCCAAAACAGGGGGGGTTTGAGGACAAATGAAAAACTGTTTTTT.

This clonotype was recorded a few times. V usage is TRBV11-2 and J usage is TRBJ1-4, with no clear D. Between the trimmed V and J ends, which lost 2 bases and 3 bases, there was a span of 13 bases. Germline V CDR1 and CDR2: SGHAT, FQNNGV. This CDR3 has 16 residues. CDR3: CASSLRVDGPNEKLFF. DNA for the CDR3: TGTGCCAGCAGCTTAAGAGTGGACGGACCTAATGAAAAACTGTTTTTT.

There are many counts of this clonotype. The J gene is TRBJ2-5, the V gene TRBV7-9; the D is unclear. The tail of the sequence fits TRBJ2-7 better, so the J call may be wrong. This CDR3 is 14 amino acids long. Germline V gene sequence: CDR1 SEHNR, CDR2 FQNEAQ (reference sequence). CDR3 sequence: CASSLERSSHEQYF. DNA of the CDR3: TGTGCCAGCAGCTTAGAAAGGTCTTCTCACGAGCAGTACTTC.

The chain joins TRBV7-8 to TRBJ1-2; D remains unclear. CDR3 length: 14 amino acids. V lost 3 bases to trimming and J lost 8 bases, with 16 bases between them. CDR1 and CDR2 (germline): SGHVS, FQNEAQ. CDR3 protein: CASSFGVVGGGYTF. The DNA for the CDR3 is TGTGCCAGCAGCTTTGGGGTCGTCGGAGGGGGCTACACCTTC.

V and J are TRBV5-1 and TRBJ2-5; no definite D call. V lost 0 bases, J lost 5 bases, and 14 bases lay in between. This CDR3 region has 15 residues. The germline V gene has CDR1 SGHRS and CDR2 YFSETQ. The CDR3 is CASSLDGRSGETQYF. DNA of the CDR3: TGCGCCAGCAGCTTGGACGGACGGTCCGGGGAGACCCAGTACTTC.

The count of this clonotype is one. The chain joins TRBV7-9 to TRBJ1-4; D may be TRBD1 (6 bases). Germline CDR1 reads SEHNR; CDR2 reads FQNEAQ (reference sequence). The CDR3 is 15 residues long. V gave up 1 base and J gave up 5 bases, with 11 bases separating them. This CDR3 is CASSLVGGPNEKLFF. DNA of the CDR3: TGTGCCAGCAGCTTAGTAGGGGGACCAAATGAAAAACTGTTTTTT. Full variable domain (outside the CDR3, taken from reference TRBV7-9 and TRBJ1-4): DTGVSQNPRHKITKRGQNVTFRCDPISEHNRLYWYRQTLGQGPEFLTYFQNEAQLEKSRLLSDRFSAERPKGSFSTLEIQRTEQGDSAMYLCASSLVGGPNEKLFFGSGTQLSVL.

This clonotype was observed a few times. The junction shows a germline mismatch at one end, possibly a read error. J is TRBJ2-1 and V is TRBV29-1; D ambiguous. The CDR3 has 13 amino acids. CDR1 and CDR2 (germline): SQVTM, ANQGSEA. CDR3 protein: CSVAWASYSEQFF. The CDR3 DNA follows: TGCAGCGTGGCATGGGCTTCTTACAGTGAGCAGTTCTTC.

This clonotype was seen repeatedly, ten times or more. The chain links TRBV29-1 to TRBJ2-3; perhaps TRBD2 as D (5 bases). CDR1 is SQVTM and CDR2 is ANQGSEA in the germline V gene. Trimming removed 8 bases from V and 2 bases from J, with 17 bases in between. This CDR3 spans 14 amino acids. The CDR3 reads CSIRGQKDTDTQYF. CDR3 nucleotide sequence: TGCAGCATTCGCGGGCAGAAAGACACAGATACGCAGTATTTT.

Details on this clonotype: Relative to the germline gene, one junction end is altered; a read error may explain this. The CDR3 reads CSAGDRIGVTDTQYF. The DNA of the CDR3 is TGCAGTGCTGGAGATCGGATAGGAGTCACAGATACGCAGTATTTT. The J gene is TRBJ2-3, the V gene TRBV20-1; D is unclear. The CDR3 contains 15 residues. Germline V lookup: CDR1 DFQATT, CDR2 SNEGSKA (reference sequence).